A single sample is the source of the 4 T cell receptor beta chains below, sequenced in a study of blood T cell repertoires in COVID-19. Only in-frame clones appear in the TCRdb table, and some are missing; sequencing was by immunoSEQ multiplex PCR. The table records just under 350,000 clones, over 70% of them present only once. Input material: peripheral blood. All receptors come from a woman in her 50s with COVID-19, enrolled during active disease.

J is TRBJ1-2 and V is TRBV7-2; 9 positions match TRBD1. The germline V gene has CDR1 SGHTA and CDR2 FQGNSA. The length of the CDR3 is 15 residues. Germline trimming cut 5 bases from V and 2 bases from J; bases unmatched to any gene: 6. The CDR3 reads CASSPRDRENYGYTF. The CDR3 DNA is TGTGCCAGCAGCCCCCGGGACAGGGAAAACTATGGCTACACCTTC.

The V call is TRBV27, the J call TRBJ2-7, with D possibly TRBD2 on 6 matching bases. V lost 3 bases and J 3 bases, leaving 12 bases between the germline ends. The CDR3 extends over 14 amino acids. The germline V gene encodes CDR1 MNHEY and CDR2 SMNVEV (reference sequence). This CDR3 reads CASSFAGRIYEQYF. CDR3 DNA sequence: TGTGCCAGCAGTTTTGCGGGAAGGATCTACGAGCAGTACTTC.

The chain is built from TRBV29-1 and TRBJ2-3; tentatively, D is TRBD1 (5 bases). Trimming removed 6 bases from V and 0 bases from J, with 22 bases in between. Germline V gene data show CDR1 as SQVTM and CDR2 as ANQGSEA. The CDR3 covers 17 residues. The DNA for the CDR3 is TGCAGCGTAACTCCTCCGGACACCCCGTCTAGCACAGATACGCAGTATTTT. Encoded protein: CSVTPPDTPSSTDTQYF.

The chain employs TRBV19 and TRBJ2-7; the match to TRBD2 covers 8 bases. In germline, CDR1 is LNHDA, CDR2 SQIVND (reference sequence). This CDR3 is 15 amino acids long. Unmatched junction bases numbered 5, after V lost 1 base and J lost 3 bases. The CDR3 bases are TGTGCCAGTAGTATAGGTACTAGCGGAGGCTACGAGCAGTACTTC. The encoded protein is CASSIGTSGGYEQYF.